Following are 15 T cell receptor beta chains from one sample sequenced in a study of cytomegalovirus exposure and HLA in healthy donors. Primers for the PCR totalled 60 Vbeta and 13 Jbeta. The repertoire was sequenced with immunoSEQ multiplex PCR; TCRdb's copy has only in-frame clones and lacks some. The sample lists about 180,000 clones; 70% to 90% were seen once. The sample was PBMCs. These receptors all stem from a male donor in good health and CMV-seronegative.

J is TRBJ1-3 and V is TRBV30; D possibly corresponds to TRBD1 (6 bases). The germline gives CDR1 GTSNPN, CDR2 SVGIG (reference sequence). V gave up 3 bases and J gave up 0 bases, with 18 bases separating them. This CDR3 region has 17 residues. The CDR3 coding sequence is TGTGCCTGGAGCTTGCGGCAGGGGCTGATCTCTGGAAACACCATATATTTT. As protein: CAWSLRQGLISGNTIYF.

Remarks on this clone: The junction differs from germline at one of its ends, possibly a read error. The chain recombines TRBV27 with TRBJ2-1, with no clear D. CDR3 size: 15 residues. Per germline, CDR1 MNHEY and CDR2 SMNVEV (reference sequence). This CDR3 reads CANSLVSRRGREQFF. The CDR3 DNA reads TGTGCCAACAGTTTGGTGTCGCGACGAGGTCGGGAGCAGTTCTTC.

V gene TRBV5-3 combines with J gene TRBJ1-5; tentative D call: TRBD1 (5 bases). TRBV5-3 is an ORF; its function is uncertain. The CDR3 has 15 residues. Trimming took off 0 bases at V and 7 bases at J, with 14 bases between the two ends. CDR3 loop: CARSLAGGTEQPQHF. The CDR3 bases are TGTGCCAGAAGCTTGGCCGGAGGGACGGAGCAGCCCCAGCATTTT.

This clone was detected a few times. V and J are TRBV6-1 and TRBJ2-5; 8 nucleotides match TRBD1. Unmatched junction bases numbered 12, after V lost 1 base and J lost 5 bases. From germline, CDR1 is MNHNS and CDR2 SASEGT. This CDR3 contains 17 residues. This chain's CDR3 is CASSEGRAAGGWETQYF. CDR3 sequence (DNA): TGTGCCAGCAGTGAAGGACGGGCGGCAGGGGGCTGGGAGACCCAGTACTTC.

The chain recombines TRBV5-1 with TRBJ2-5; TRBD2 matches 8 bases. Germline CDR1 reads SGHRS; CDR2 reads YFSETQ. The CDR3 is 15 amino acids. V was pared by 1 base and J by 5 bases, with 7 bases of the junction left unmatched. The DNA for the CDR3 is TGCGCCAGCAGCTTGACAGGACTAGCTGGGGAGACCCAGTACTTC. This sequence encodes CASSLTGLAGETQYF.

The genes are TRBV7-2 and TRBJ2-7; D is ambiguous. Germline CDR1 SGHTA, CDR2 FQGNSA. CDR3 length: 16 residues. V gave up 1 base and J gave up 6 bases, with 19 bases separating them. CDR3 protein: CASSLGGQSPSLEQYF. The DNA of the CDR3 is TGTGCCAGCAGCTTAGGTGGGCAGAGCCCCTCCCTCGAGCAGTACTTC.

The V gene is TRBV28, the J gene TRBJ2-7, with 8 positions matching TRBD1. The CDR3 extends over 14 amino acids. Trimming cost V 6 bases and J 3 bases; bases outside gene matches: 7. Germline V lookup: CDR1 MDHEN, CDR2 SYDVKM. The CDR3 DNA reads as TGTGCCAGCAGCGTCGGACAGGGCGGCTACGAGCAGTACTTC. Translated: CASSVGQGGYEQYF.

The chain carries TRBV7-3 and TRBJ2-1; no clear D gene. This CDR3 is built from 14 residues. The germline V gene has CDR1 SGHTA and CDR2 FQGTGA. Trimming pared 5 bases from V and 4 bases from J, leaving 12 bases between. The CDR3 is CASSPDFYYNEQFF. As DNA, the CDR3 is TGTGCCAGCAGCCCTGACTTTTATTACAATGAGCAGTTCTTC.

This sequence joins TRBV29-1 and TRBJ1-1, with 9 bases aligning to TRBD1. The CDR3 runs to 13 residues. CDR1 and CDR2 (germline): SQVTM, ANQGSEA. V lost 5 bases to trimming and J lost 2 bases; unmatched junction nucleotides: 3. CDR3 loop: CSVTGQGNTEAFF. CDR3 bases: TGCAGCGTTACGGGACAGGGTAACACTGAAGCTTTCTTT.

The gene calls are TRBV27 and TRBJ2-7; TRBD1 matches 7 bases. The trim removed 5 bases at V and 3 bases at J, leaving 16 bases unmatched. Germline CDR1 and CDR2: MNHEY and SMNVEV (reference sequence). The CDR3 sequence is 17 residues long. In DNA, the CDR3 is TGTGCCAGCAGTGAATCCGGTGGGACAGCGAGGCGCTACGAGCAGTACTTC. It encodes CASSESGGTARRYEQYF.

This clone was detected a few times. The CDR3 coding sequence is TGTGCCAGCAGCTGGCTAGGGGCTGAAGCTTTCTTT. It is translated as CASSWLGAEAFF. V gene TRBV7-9 combines with J gene TRBJ1-1; D is possibly TRBD1 (5 bases). CDR1 SEHNR and CDR2 FQNEAQ come from the germline V gene (reference sequence). The germline V and J ends were trimmed by 4 bases and 6 bases, with 9 bases remaining between them. The CDR3 length is 12 residues.

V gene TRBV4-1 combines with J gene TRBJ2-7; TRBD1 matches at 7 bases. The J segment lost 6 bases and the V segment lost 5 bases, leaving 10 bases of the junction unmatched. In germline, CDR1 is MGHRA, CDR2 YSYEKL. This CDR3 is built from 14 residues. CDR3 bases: TGCGCCAGCAGCTTCGACAGGGTGGGTTCCGAGCAGTACTTC. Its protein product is CASSFDRVGSEQYF.

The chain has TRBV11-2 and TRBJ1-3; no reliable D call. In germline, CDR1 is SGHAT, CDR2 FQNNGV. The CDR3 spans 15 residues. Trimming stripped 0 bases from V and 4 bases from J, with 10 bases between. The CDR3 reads CASSLDLPLGNTIYF. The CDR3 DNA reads TGTGCCAGCAGCTTAGATCTTCCCCTCGGAAACACCATATATTTT.

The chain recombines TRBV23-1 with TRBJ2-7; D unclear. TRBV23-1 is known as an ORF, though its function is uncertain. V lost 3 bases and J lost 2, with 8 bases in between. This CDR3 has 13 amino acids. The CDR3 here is CASSHRFPYEQYF. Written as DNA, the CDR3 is TGCGCCAGCAGTCACAGGTTCCCCTACGAGCAGTACTTC.

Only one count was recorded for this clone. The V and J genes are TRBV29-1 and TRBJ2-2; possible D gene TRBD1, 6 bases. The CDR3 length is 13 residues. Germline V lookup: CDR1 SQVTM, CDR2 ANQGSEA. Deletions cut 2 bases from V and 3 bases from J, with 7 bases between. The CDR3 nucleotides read TGCAGCGTTGAACAGGGGTACACCGGGGAGCTGTTTTTT. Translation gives CSVEQGYTGELFF.